A single T cell receptor (beta chain) is shown here with its context. There are a few counts of this clonotype. Its recognized antigen is unknown. The record has no base qualities; no much larger clone is one base away. The library was produced with 5' RACE. Sequencer: Illumina HiSeq 2000. Template switching introduced a universal primer binding site; the final cDNA contained a unique molecular identifier, enabling accurate counting of TCR cDNA molecules. Specific primers in the conserved constant-segment region were used to synthesize first-strand cDNA for the TCR alpha and beta chains. To control for contamination, every cDNA library carried two barcodes: a SMART-Mk sample barcode plus Illumina barcodes. TruSeq adapter sequences, together with Illumina sample barcodes, were added in two successive PCR steps. Sequencing of the TCR alpha and beta cDNA libraries was done on the Illumina HiSeq platform using custom primers. Per the source publication's procedure: MiGEC was used to process raw reads and extract unique molecular identifiers, and MiXCR was used to find CDR3 positions. Recombination models were inferred per individual with the repgenHMM and IGoR tools using an EM algorithm. Shared clonotype analysis was performed with the tcR package in R, normalizing sharing by the product of cloneset sizes. To study raw recombination free of thymic and clonal selection effects, out-of-frame nonproductive sequences were analyzed. Starting from the raw public reads, TCRdb applied fastp trimming at Q25, assembled clones with MiXCR and retained in-frame beta chains. Duplicate CDR3 protein sequences are folded into a single record with the most common DNA and genes. TCRdb, not the original authors, processed these V and J calls. Across this sample there are 700,000 or so distinct CDR3 sequences, with approximately 9% seen only once. About 0.98% of the sample lies in the top ten.

CDR1 and CDR2 were assigned from the germline V gene (reference sequence) as LNHNV and YYDKDF. Trimming at the junction amounts to 0 bases on V and 0 bases on J, and the germline ends lie 12 bases apart. The CDR3 covers 17 residues, taking in both the cysteine and the phenylalanine. Of all the DNA, just the CDR3 is kept, 51 bases in frame from base 1. Every donor in the study was a healthy Caucasian. The twin cohort comprised three pairs of female monozygotic twins, all aged about 18 to 29 years. RNA for TCR libraries was isolated from peripheral blood mononuclear cells. This entry is derived from a study of identical twins (dated by TCRdb to the mid-2010s). Study-level background: To test whether fetal clonotypes persist, this study deep-sequenced TCR alpha and beta repertoires from monozygotic twins, from unrelated adults of various ages, and from cord blood. To rule out contamination, the twin experiments were replicated at different times with different library preparation protocols. The paper's findings and limits, for the study overall: A weaker excess of twin sharing was found in beta out-of-frame sequences because the signal-to-noise ratio was lowered by fewer shared sequences. Invariant T cells such as MAIT and iNKT could partly confound zero-insertion analyses, though diverse VJ usage argued against this for most clonotypes. Compared with coincidental sharing between unrelated individuals, out-of-frame TCR alpha sequences shared between twins showed an excess of sequences with low generation probability. In monozygotic twins, recombination models systematically underestimated out-of-frame TCR alpha sharing, but the models matched the sharing seen between unrelated individuals. Fewer insertions were carried by abundant cord blood beta clonotypes; a weaker similar trend was observed in young adult naive repertoires, while no such trend was observed in memory repertoires. Because the same donors could not be followed over many years, the conclusions depended on cross-sectional statistical analysis.

The same data also contributed to another study, on yellow fever vaccine responses in identical twins. In that second paper, the authors write: The authors reported that the T cell response to vaccination in identical twins appeared partly convergent and partly personalized. Focusing on identical twins, the study followed the T cell clones that responded to the vaccine, and did so with precision.

The specimen was PBMCs. The rearranged segments are TRBV15 and TRBJ2-1; perhaps TRBD1 is the D gene, with 6 bases matching. The sequence was collected from a woman aged 18-30 years in good health. The CDR3: CATSREGTSSSYNEQFF. In nucleotide form, the sequence is TGTGCCACCAGCAGAGAAGGGACATCAAGCTCCTACAATGAGCAGTTCTTC.